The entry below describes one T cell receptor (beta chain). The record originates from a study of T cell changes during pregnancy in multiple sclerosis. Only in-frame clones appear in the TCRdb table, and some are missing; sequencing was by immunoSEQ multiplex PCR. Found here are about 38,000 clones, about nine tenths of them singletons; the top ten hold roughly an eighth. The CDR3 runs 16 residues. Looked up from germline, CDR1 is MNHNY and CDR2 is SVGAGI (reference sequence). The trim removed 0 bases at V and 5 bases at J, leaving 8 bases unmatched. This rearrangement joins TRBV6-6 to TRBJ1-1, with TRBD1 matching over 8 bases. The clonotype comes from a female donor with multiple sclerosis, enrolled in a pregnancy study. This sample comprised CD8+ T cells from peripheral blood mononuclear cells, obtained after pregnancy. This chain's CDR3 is CASSYSPRDRRTEAFF. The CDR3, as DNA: TGTGCCAGCAGTTACTCCCCGCGGGACAGGAGGACTGAAGCTTTCTTT.